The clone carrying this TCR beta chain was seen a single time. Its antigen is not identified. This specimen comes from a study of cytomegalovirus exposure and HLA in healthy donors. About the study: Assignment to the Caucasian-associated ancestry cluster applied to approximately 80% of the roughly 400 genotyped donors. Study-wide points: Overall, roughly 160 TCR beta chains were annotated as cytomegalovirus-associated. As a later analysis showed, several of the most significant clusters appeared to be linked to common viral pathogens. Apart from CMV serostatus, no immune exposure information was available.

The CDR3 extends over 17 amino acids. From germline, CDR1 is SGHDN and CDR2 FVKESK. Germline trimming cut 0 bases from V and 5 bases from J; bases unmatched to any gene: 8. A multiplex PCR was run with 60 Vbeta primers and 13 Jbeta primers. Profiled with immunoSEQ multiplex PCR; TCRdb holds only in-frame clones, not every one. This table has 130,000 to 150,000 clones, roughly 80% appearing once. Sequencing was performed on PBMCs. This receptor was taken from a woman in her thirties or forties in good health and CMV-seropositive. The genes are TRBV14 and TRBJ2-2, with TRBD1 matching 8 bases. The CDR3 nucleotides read TGTGCCAGCAGCCAAGATCGACAGGGGAGGAGTACCGGGGAGCTGTTTTTT. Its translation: CASSQDRQGRSTGELFF.